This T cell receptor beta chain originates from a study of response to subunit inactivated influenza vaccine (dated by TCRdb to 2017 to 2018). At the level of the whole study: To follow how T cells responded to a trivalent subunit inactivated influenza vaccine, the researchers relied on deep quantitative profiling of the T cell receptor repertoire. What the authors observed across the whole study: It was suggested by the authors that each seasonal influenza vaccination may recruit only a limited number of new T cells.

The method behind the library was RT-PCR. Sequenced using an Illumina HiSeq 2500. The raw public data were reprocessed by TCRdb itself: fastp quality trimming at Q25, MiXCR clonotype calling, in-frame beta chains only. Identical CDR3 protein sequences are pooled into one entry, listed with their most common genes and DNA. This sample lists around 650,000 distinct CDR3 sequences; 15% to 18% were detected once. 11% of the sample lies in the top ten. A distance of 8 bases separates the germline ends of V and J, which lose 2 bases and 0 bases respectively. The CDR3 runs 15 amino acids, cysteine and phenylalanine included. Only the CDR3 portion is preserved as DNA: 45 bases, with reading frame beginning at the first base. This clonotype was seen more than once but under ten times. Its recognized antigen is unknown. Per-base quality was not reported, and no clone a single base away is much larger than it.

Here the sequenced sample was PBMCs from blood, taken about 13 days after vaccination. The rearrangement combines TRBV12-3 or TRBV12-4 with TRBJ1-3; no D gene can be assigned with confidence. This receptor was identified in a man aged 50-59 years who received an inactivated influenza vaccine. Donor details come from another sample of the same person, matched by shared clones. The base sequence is TGTGCCAGCAGTTTAACGTCGAACTCTGGAAACACCATATATTTT. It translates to CASSLTSNSGNTIYF.